This T cell receptor (beta chain) was observed in a study of blood T cell repertoires in COVID-19 (dated by TCRdb to between 2020 and 2021). Study-wide context: Collaborator samples came from the United States, Italy and Spain and covered acute and convalescent phases of COVID-19. Where HLA class I and class II types were available, the types were taken from metadata supplied by the sample provider, not from assay-based typing. The material from the prospective study consisted of cDNA or gDNA derived from T cells, B-cell-depleted T cells, or PBMCs. Deeply sampled blood TCRbeta repertoires from subjects exposed to, actively infected with, or recovered from COVID-19 were included in the dataset. Nearly every sample came with metadata listing a de-identified subject ID, COVID-19 status, age in years and sex. The samples were drawn from two sources: the first 160 participants of the ongoing ImmuneRACE study, and some 1,300 subjects contributed by 6 global collaborators. The repertoires were released in a freely available public database intended as a resource for research on the immune response to SARS-CoV-2. Overall study results and their limits: The amount of clinical and demographic metadata varied by source and participant and was provided uncurated.

TCRbeta CDR3 regions were amplified from genomic DNA using the immunoSEQ Assay, a bias-controlled multiplex PCR. The study's own analysis went as follows. The number of nucleated cells in each sample was estimated by amplification of reference gene primers within the assay. Sequence reads were collapsed and filtered to measure the absolute abundance of every unique TCRbeta CDR3 rearrangement. Productive Simpson clonality was computed per sample as the square root of Simpson's diversity index over productive rearrangements. TCRdb provides this immuneACCESS table in a form limited to in-frame rearrangements. Some clones are lacking; in checked studies, under half of them reflect an unresolved V gene, and why the rest are absent is not known. V, J and clone size were drawn from that table, and D and trimming were deduced from the DNA. This sample holds 40,000 to 45,000 clones; 70% to 90% were observed only once. The top ten clones comprise about 6.1% of the sample.

Comment on this clone: The clone's antigen remains unknown. No much larger clonotype is one base removed from it; base qualities were not supplied.

The collaborating institutions used their own protocols to collect whole blood in K2EDTA tubes. For TCRbeta analysis, collaborators shipped samples in one of three forms: frozen whole blood, isolated PBMCs, or DNA extracted from either of those sample types. The CDR3 has 13 amino acids, counting the end cysteine and phenylalanine. Of all the DNA, just the CDR3 is kept, 39 bases in frame from base 1. CDR1 GTSNPN and CDR2 SVGIG were looked up in the germline V gene (reference sequence). The junction shows trimming of 5 bases on V and 9 bases on J, and the gene matches do not reach 7 bases of it. The clonotype originates from a human donor in a cohort sampled during active COVID-19. The chain is made from TRBV30 and TRBJ2-7, and 13 junction bases match TRBD2. The source material was peripheral blood. The DNA sequence reads TGTGCCTGGTCACCGGGACTAGCGGGGTTGCAGTACTTC. The translation is CAWSPGLAGLQYF.